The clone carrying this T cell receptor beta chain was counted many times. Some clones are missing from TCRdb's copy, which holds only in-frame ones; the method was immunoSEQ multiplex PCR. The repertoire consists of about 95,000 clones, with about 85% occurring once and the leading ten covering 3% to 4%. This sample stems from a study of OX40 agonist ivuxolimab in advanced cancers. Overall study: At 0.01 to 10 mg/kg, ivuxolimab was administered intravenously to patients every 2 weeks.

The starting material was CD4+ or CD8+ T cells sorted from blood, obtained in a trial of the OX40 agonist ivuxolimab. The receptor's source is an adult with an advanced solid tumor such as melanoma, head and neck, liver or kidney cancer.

The CDR3 is CASSPSFTGELFF. In DNA form, the CDR3 reads TGTGCCAGCAGCCCCTCCTTTACCGGGGAGCTGTTTTTT. The chain recombines TRBV7-9 with TRBJ2-2; no reliable D call. The CDR3 is 13 amino acids. V was clipped by 5 bases and J by 5 bases, with 9 bases between them. Germline V gene lookup returns CDR1 SEHNR and CDR2 FQNEAQ (reference sequence).